This T cell receptor beta chain emerged from a study of shared clonotypes between healthy human individuals. Here immunoSEQ multiplex PCR was the method, and the copy in TCRdb shows in-frame clones only, minus some. This sample carries about 460,000 clones, about 74% of them seen once, and the ten largest clones take more than 10%. After removal of 7 bases from V and 2 bases from J, the junction contained 4 bases not matched to a gene. The CDR3 has 14 amino acids. From germline, CDR1 is SEHNR and CDR2 FQNEAQ (reference sequence). Donors were healthy HIV-negative adults without recently reported acute infections or vaccinations. The donors were all Caucasian adults (living in Nashville, Tennessee).

The chain employs TRBV7-9 and TRBJ2-5; 10 nucleotides match TRBD2. The receptor's source is a woman between 40 and 50 years old in good health. Some clones in this sample may be carry-over from other donors' samples. Sequencing used PBMCs. The CDR3 DNA is TGTGCCAGCATTACAGCGGGAGGGCAAGAGACCCAGTACTTC. Translation gives CASITAGGQETQYF.